This note documents a single T cell receptor (beta chain) sequence. The CDR3 has 14 residues. The germline V gene encodes CDR1 MNHEY and CDR2 SMNVEV (reference sequence). Unmatched junction bases numbered 7, after V lost 6 bases and J lost 7 bases. Original handling: From reference gene primer amplification, estimates of nucleated cell counts were derived. The repertoire was sequenced with immunoSEQ multiplex PCR; TCRdb's copy has only in-frame clones and lacks some. The DNA gave D and trimming, while V, J and clone size come from that table. This table has 20,000 to 30,000 clones, more than 75% appearing once. The data were taken from a study of blood T cell repertoires in COVID-19.

This chain connects TRBV27 to TRBJ1-2; TRBD1 aligns across 11 bases. The specimen sequenced was peripheral blood. The origin of this receptor is a human donor in a cohort sampled during active COVID-19. CDR3: CASRWNGQGAGYTF. CDR3 DNA: TGTGCCAGCAGGTGGAATGGACAGGGGGCTGGCTACACCTTC.